The rows below give T cell receptor beta chains drawn from one sample of a study of CD8 T cells in Susac syndrome. In TCRdb, the immunoSEQ multiplex PCR reads were re-called with MiXCR into one record per CDR3 protein. The sample consists of about 290,000 distinct CDR3 sequences, roughly 85% of them appearing once. The sample comprised CD8+ T cells from PBMCs. The receptors here all came from a human donor with multiple sclerosis. Each CDR3 is given with its conserved first and last residue. D genes are given only for firm matches. Clone sizes are given selectively: once, few, many, or a class where the clone is expanded.

NA,TRBV9,TRBD2,TRBJ2-2,CASSVALAGNTGELFF,TGTGCCAGCAGCGTAGCACTAGCGGGGAACACCGGGGAGCTGTTTTTT
once,TRBV28,NA,TRBJ1-3,CASSTPQDEIGATIYF,TGTGCCAGCAGTACCCCACAGGACGAGATAGGAGCCACCATATATTTT
NA,TRBV9,NA,TRBJ1-2,CASSVEPQDNYGYTF,TGTGCCAGCAGCGTAGAGCCCCAGGATAACTATGGCTACACCTTC
NA,TRBV30,TRBD2,TRBJ2-7,CAWEPSGAYEQYF,TGTGCCTGGGAGCCTAGCGGGGCCTACGAGCAGTACTTC
NA,TRBV6-1,NA,TRBJ2-1,CASSTVSGIVDEQFF,TGTGCCAGCAGTACCGTCTCCGGGATAGTAGATGAGCAGTTCTTC
NA,TRBV20-1,TRBD1,TRBJ1-1,CSASWDRAYTEAFF,TGCAGTGCTAGTTGGGACAGGGCCTACACTGAAGCTTTCTTT
few,TRBV19,TRBD2,TRBJ2-7,CASRATSGDYEQYF,TGTGCCAGTAGGGCGACTAGCGGGGATTACGAGCAGTACTTC
NA,TRBV27,NA,TRBJ2-7,CASSHGTEYEQYF,TGTGCCAGCAGTCACGGGACGGAGTACGAGCAGTACTTC
NA,TRBV6-1,TRBD2,TRBJ2-5,CASSPWTSGSRFVQETQYF,TGTGCCAGCAGCCCTTGGACTAGCGGGAGTCGATTCGTACAAGAGACCCAGTACTTC
NA,TRBV27,NA,TRBJ1-5,CATRARQHF,TGTGCCACGAGGGCCCGGCAGCATTTT